This TCR beta chain was observed in a study of Ad26.COV2.S vaccination and SARS-CoV-2 variants. Study-wide context: Ad26.COV2.S given intramuscularly, once or twice 56 days apart.

Clones were sequenced by immunoSEQ multiplex PCR, and TCRdb holds only the in-frame ones, with some missing. In the table there are 440,000 or so clones, roughly 88% of which are singletons. Study-level points and caveats: It was reported that spike-specific CD8+ and CD4+ T cell responses were substantially broad after vaccination. The TCR breadth and depth analyses may have produced an underestimate of total T cell responses.

Comment on this clone: Its specificity is not known.

Treatment denoted: over 15 received Ad26.COV2.S at low or high dose, single or two shots; 5 received placebo; per-sample allocation not given. Samples came from day 63 after the first vaccine or placebo injection. The sample was peripheral blood, taken in a trial of Ad26.COV2.S vaccine versus placebo. The sequence came from a person between 18 and 65 years old who received the Ad26.COV2.S COVID-19 vaccine or a placebo.

CDR3 DNA: TGTGCCAGCAGTTTCTCGGAGACCCAGTACTTC. Its translation is CASSFSETQYF. The chain employs TRBV6-6 and TRBJ2-5; unclear D gene. Germline values: CDR1 MNHNY, CDR2 SVGAGI (reference sequence). Deletions cut 4 bases from V and 5 bases from J, with 5 bases between. This CDR3 spans 11 amino acids.